This T cell receptor beta chain comes out of a study of T cell responses to AZD1222 COVID-19 vaccine. Study as a whole: Timing groups of about 4 and about 12 weeks for second doses were pooled. Study-wide findings and caveats: Donors skewed white British and female; clonal diversity was possibly underestimated.

Trimming removed 4 bases at V and 5 bases at J, with 17 bases between. This CDR3 spans 15 amino acids. In germline, CDR1 is LNHNV, CDR2 YYDKDF (reference sequence). As for this clone: As yet, its antigen is unknown.

Using immunoSEQ multiplex PCR, the repertoire was profiled, and TCRdb retains in-frame clones only, with some absent. The repertoire consists of roughly 150,000 clones, with around 88% occurring once and the leading ten covering around 3.5%. This clonotype was sampled from an adult in good health. Sequencing was performed on peripheral blood, taken on day 0 of AZD1222 vaccination. The chain employs TRBV15 and TRBJ1-1; a possible D gene is TRBD1 (6 bases). CDR3 region: CATSKTDRRKTEAFF. The CDR3, as DNA: TGTGCCACCAGCAAGACGGACAGAAGGAAGACTGAAGCTTTCTTT.